These T cell receptor beta chains were read from a single sample in a study of T cells after yellow fever vaccination. Each CDR3 protein is one row after TCRdb ran MiXCR on the 5' RACE reads. This table has 95,000 to 100,000 distinct CDR3 sequences, under 6.5% appearing once. This specimen consisted of CD8+ T cells sorted from PBMCs, obtained 10 days after the yellow fever booster vaccination. The origin of the receptors is a man between 18 and 29 years old who received the YFV17D yellow fever vaccine. Each CDR3 is given with its conserved first and last residue. D genes are given only for firm matches. Clone size appears in some rows only: once, few, many, or a class for an expanded clone.

few,TRBJ2-2,.,TRBV29-1,TGCAGCGAAAAGGGAATCCTCTTCACCGGGGAGCTGTTTTTT,CSEKGILFTGELFF
.,TRBJ2-2,.,TRBV19,TGTGCCACCCATACCCGGGGAGCGAACACCGGGGAGCTGTTTTTT,CATHTRGANTGELFF
few,TRBJ2-5,TRBD2,TRBV29-1,TGCAGCGCTGGACTAGCGGGGGCACAAGAGACCCAGTACTTC,CSAGLAGAQETQYF
many,TRBJ2-1,.,TRBV12-3/TRBV12-4,TGTGCCAGCAACGGGGGCGAGCAGAATTACAATGAGCAGTTCTTC,CASNGGEQNYNEQFF
many,TRBJ2-3,TRBD2,TRBV6-2/TRBV6-3,TGTGCCAGCAGGGACGAGCGGGGGGGAACAGATACGCAGTATTTT,CASRDERGGTDTQYF
many,TRBJ1-2,TRBD1,TRBV20-1,TGCAGTGCTAGGGACAGGGAGAACTATGGCTACACCTTC,CSARDRENYGYTF
.,TRBJ2-1,TRBD1,TRBV9,TGTGCCAGCGGGCGACAGGGTAATGAGCAGTTCTTC,CASGRQGNEQFF
.,TRBJ2-7,.,TRBV6-6,TGTGCCAGCAGTTACTCGAGGGGCAGGTTAGACGAGCAGTACTTC,CASSYSRGRLDEQYF
many,TRBJ2-5,.,TRBV4-1,TGCGCCAGCAGCCAAGGGGCAGGGCCCCAAGAGACCCAGTACTTC,CASSQGAGPQETQYF
.,TRBJ1-2,TRBD1,TRBV12-3/TRBV12-4,TGTGCCAGCAGTTTAGCGGGTACACAGGGGAAGTATGGCTACACCTTC,CASSLAGTQGKYGYTF
few,TRBJ2-7,TRBD1,TRBV19,TGTGCCACGGGACAGGGGGCGGCGGAGTACTTC,CATGQGAAEYF